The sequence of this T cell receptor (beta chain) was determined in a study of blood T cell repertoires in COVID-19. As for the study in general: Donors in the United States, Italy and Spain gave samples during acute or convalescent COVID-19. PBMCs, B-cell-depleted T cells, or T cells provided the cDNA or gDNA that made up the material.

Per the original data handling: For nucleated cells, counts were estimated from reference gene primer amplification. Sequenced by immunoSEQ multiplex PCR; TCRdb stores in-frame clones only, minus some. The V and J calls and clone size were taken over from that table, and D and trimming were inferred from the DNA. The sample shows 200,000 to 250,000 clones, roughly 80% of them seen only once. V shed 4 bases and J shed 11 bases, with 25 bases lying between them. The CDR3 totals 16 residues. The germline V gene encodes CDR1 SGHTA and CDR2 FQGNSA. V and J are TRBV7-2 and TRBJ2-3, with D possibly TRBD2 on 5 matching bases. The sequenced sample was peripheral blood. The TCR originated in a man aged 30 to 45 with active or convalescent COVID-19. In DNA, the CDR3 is TGTGCCAGCAGCTCATCCGGGATCAAGGCCACCCGGAGGCAGTATTTT. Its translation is CASSSSGIKATRRQYF.